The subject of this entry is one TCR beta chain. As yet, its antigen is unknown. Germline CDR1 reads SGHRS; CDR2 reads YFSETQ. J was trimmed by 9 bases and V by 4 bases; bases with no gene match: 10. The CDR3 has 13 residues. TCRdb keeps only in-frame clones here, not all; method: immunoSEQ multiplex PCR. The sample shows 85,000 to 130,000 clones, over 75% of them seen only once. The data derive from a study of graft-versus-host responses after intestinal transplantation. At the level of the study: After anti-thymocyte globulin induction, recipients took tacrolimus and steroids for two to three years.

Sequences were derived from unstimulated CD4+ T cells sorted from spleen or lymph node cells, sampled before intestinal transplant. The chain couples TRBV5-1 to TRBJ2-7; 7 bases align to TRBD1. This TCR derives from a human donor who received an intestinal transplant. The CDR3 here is CASSVDRDSGQYF. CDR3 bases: TGCGCCAGCAGCGTCGACCGGGACAGCGGGCAGTACTTC.